Listed below are T cell receptor beta chains from one sample, sequenced in a study of cytomegalovirus exposure and HLA in healthy donors. Using immunoSEQ multiplex PCR, the repertoire was profiled, and TCRdb retains in-frame clones only, with some absent. The table includes under 150,000 clones, around 82% detected once. What was sequenced was PBMCs. These receptors were taken from a man aged 50 to 60 in good health and CMV-seronegative. Both conserved end residues are part of each CDR3. A D gene is named only where the DNA matches it firmly. Clone size is shown for a subset of rows, as once, few, many or a class of expanded clone.

D: .; size: .; J: TRBJ1-2; V: TRBV6-5; DNA: TGTGCCAGCAGTTACCTGACAGACTATGGCTACACCTTC; CDR3: CASSYLTDYGYTF
D: .; size: .; J: TRBJ1-2; V: TRBV9; DNA: TGTGCCAGCAGCGTAGCGAGTGTCGGCTATGGCTACACCTTC; CDR3: CASSVASVGYGYTF
D: TRBD2; size: few; J: TRBJ2-6; V: TRBV5-6; DNA: TGTGCCAGCAGCTTGGGGGGGGGCTCTGGGGCCAACGTCCTGACTTTC; CDR3: CASSLGGGSGANVLTF
D: TRBD1; size: once; J: TRBJ2-6; V: TRBV5-1; DNA: TGCGCCAGCAGCTTGGGGGGCCAGGGGGCTGCGTTGGGGGCCAACGTCCTGACTTTC; CDR3: CASSLGGQGAALGANVLTF
D: .; size: few; J: TRBJ1-5; V: TRBV19; DNA: TGTGCCAGTAGTGAGGACGGCGGGAGCAATCAGCCCCAGCATTTT; CDR3: CASSEDGGSNQPQHF
D: TRBD2; size: once; J: TRBJ2-5; V: TRBV11-1; DNA: TGTGCCAGCAGCTTAAGGACTAGCGGGGGGGCGGAGACCCAGTACTTC; CDR3: CASSLRTSGGAETQYF
D: TRBD1; size: .; J: TRBJ1-1; V: TRBV5-1; DNA: TGCGCCAGCAGCCAGGACAGGGGGAACACTGAAGCTTTCTTT; CDR3: CASSQDRGNTEAFF
D: TRBD1; size: .; J: TRBJ1-1; V: TRBV5-6; DNA: TGTGCCAGCAGCTTGTCGAAGACAGGGCACACTGAAGCTTTCTTT; CDR3: CASSLSKTGHTEAFF
D: TRBD1; size: .; J: TRBJ2-7; V: TRBV2; DNA: TGTGCCAGCAGCGCGGACAGGATGACCTACGAGCAGTACTTC; CDR3: CASSADRMTYEQYF
D: .; size: .; J: TRBJ2-1; V: TRBV5-6; DNA: TGTGCCAGCAGCTTGGCTGTTGAGCAGTTCTTC; CDR3: CASSLAVEQFF
D: .; size: .; J: TRBJ1-2; V: TRBV2; DNA: TGTGCCAGCAGTTGGGACACCTATGGCTACACCTTT; CDR3: CASSWDTYGYTF
D: TRBD1; size: .; J: TRBJ2-5; V: TRBV5-4; DNA: TGTGCCAGCAGCAGCTTCTCGGACAGGGATGAGACCCAGTACTTC; CDR3: CASSSFSDRDETQYF
D: .; size: .; J: TRBJ2-2; V: TRBV4-1; DNA: TGCGCCAGCAGCCAAGACTCACAGACCGGGGAGCTGTTTTTT; CDR3: CASSQDSQTGELFF
D: TRBD2; size: .; J: TRBJ2-3; V: TRBV25-1; DNA: TGTGCCAGCAGTGAATTCGGGGGGAGGGCGACAGATACGCAGTATTTT; CDR3: CASSEFGGRATDTQYF
D: TRBD1; size: .; J: TRBJ2-7; V: TRBV19; DNA: TGTGCCAGTAAATGGGGGACAGGCTCCTACGAGCAGTACTTC; CDR3: CASKWGTGSYEQYF
D: .; size: once; J: TRBJ2-7; V: TRBV7-3; DNA: TGTGCCAGCAGCTTATCCGGGGGTGACTACGAGCAGTACTTC; CDR3: CASSLSGGDYEQYF
D: .; size: .; J: TRBJ2-1; V: TRBV20-1; DNA: TGCAGTGCTTCCAGGGGTTATGAGCAGTTCTTC; CDR3: CSASRGYEQFF
D: TRBD2; size: .; J: TRBJ2-1; V: TRBV19; DNA: TGTGCCAGTAGTCTTACGGGCGGGAGTTACAATGAGCAGTTCTTC; CDR3: CASSLTGGSYNEQFF
D: .; size: .; J: TRBJ2-3; V: TRBV29-1; DNA: TGCAGCGTTGATGGTTCCGGAGGGGCTAGCACAGATACGCAGTATTTT; CDR3: CSVDGSGGASTDTQYF
D: TRBD2; size: .; J: TRBJ2-3; V: TRBV5-1; DNA: TGCGCCAGCAGCTTGTTCACTAGCGGAGGAGATACGCAGTATTTT; CDR3: CASSLFTSGGDTQYF
D: .; size: .; J: TRBJ2-7; V: TRBV6-6; DNA: TGTGCCAGCAGTTACTACCAACAGGGCTCCTACGAGCAGTACTTC; CDR3: CASSYYQQGSYEQYF
D: .; size: .; J: TRBJ2-7; V: TRBV21-1; DNA: TGTGCCAGCAGCAAAGCGGGGGCACTGGAGCAGTACTTC; CDR3: CASSKAGALEQYF
D: TRBD1; size: .; J: TRBJ1-2; V: TRBV5-1; DNA: TGCGCCAGCAGCTTAGGACAGGGCTCCAATGGCTACACCTTC; CDR3: CASSLGQGSNGYTF
D: TRBD1; size: .; J: TRBJ1-5; V: TRBV19; DNA: TGTGCCAGTAGTGTGAGACAGGGCGTCAATAATCAGCCCCAGCATTTT; CDR3: CASSVRQGVNNQPQHF
D: TRBD1; size: once; J: TRBJ2-7; V: TRBV5-1; DNA: TGCGCCAGCAGCTCTGGGACAGGGGGACTCTACGAGCAGTACTTC; CDR3: CASSSGTGGLYEQYF
D: TRBD2; size: .; J: TRBJ2-1; V: TRBV5-1; DNA: TGCGCCAGCAGCTTGGGACTAGCGGGACGTAATGAGCAGTTCTTC; CDR3: CASSLGLAGRNEQFF
D: TRBD2; size: .; J: TRBJ2-5; V: TRBV7-2; DNA: TGTGCCAGCAGCTTTCCCGCGGGGGGGCAAGAGACCCAGTACTTC; CDR3: CASSFPAGGQETQYF
D: TRBD1; size: medium-sized; J: TRBJ1-4; V: TRBV6-1; DNA: TGTGCCAGCAGTGAGACTCAGGGGGTCCCCCCCGAAAAACTGTTTTTT; CDR3: CASSETQGVPPEKLFF
D: .; size: .; J: TRBJ1-1; V: TRBV18; DNA: TGTGCCAGCTCCAACTACAGGGCAGATGGCACTGAAGCTTTCTTT; CDR3: CASSNYRADGTEAFF
D: TRBD1; size: .; J: TRBJ1-2; V: TRBV7-2; DNA: TGTGCCAGCAGCTTAGAGGACAGGGTCTATGGCTACACCTTC; CDR3: CASSLEDRVYGYTF
D: TRBD2; size: .; J: TRBJ2-3; V: TRBV6-5; DNA: TGTGCCAGCACTTTTAGCGGGCAGACAGATACGCAGTATTTT; CDR3: CASTFSGQTDTQYF